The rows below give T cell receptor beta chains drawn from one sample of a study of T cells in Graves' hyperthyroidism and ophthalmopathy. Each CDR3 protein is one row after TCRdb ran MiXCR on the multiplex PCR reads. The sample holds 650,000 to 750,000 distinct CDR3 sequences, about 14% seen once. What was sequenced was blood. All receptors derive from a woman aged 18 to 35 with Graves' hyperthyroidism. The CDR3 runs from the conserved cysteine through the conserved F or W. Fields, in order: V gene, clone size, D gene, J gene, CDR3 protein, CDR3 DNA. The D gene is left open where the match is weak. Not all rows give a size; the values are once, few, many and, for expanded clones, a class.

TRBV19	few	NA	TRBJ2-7	CASSIQGAYEQYF	TGTGCCAGTAGTATCCAGGGCGCCTACGAGCAGTACTTC
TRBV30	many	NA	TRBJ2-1	CAWREIDNEQFF	TGTGCCTGGAGGGAAATAGACAATGAGCAGTTCTTC
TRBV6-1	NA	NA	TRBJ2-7	CASSESQGAYEQYF	TGTGCCAGCAGTGAATCACAGGGCGCCTACGAGCAGTACTTC
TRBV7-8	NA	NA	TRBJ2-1	CASSRRLVSEQFF	TGTGCCAGCAGCCGACGACTAGTTTCTGAGCAGTTCTTC
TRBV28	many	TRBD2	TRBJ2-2	CASSLRAGVLTGELFF	TGTGCCAGCAGTTTACGAGCGGGAGTCTTGACCGGGGAGCTGTTTTTT
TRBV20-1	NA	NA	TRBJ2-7	CSAAGHPYEQYF	TGCAGTGCCGCGGGACACCCCTACGAGCAGTACTTC
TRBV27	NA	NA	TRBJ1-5	CASSPSGGEYNQPQHF	TGTGCCAGCAGTCCATCCGGGGGAGAGTACAATCAGCCCCAGCATTTT
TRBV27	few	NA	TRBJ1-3	CASSRLRRRTIYF	TGTGCCAGCAGTAGATTACGCCGGCGGACCATATATTTT
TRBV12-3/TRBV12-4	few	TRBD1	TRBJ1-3	CASGQGSSGNTIYF	TGTGCCAGCGGACAGGGGTCCTCTGGAAACACCATATATTTT
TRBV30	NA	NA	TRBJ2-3	CAWSVWSSTDTQYF	TGTGCCTGGAGTGTCTGGTCAAGCACAGATACGCAGTATTTT
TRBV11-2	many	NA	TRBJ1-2	CASSLEGIYGYTF	TGTGCCAGCAGCTTAGAAGGGATCTATGGCTACACCTTC
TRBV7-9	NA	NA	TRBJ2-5	CASTAGGIAVETQYF	TGTGCCAGCACAGCCGGCGGGATTGCGGTTGAGACCCAGTACTTC